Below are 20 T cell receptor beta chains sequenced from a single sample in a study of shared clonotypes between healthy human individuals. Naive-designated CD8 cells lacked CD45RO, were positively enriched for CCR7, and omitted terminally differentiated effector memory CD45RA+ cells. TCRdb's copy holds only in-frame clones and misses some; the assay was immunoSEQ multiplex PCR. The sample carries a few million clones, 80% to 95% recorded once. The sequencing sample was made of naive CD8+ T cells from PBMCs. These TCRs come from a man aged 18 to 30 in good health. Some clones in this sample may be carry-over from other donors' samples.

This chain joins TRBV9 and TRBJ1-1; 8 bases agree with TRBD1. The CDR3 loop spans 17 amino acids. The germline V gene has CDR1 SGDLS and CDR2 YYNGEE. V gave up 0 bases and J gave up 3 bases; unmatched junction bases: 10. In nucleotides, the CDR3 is TGTGCCAGCAGCGTAGACGACCCAGGGGGCGAGGACACTGAAGCTTTCTTT. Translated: CASSVDDPGGEDTEAFF. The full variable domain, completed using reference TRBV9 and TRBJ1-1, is DSGVTQTPKHLITATGQRVTLRCSPRSGDLSVYWYQQSLDQGLQFLIQYYNGEERAKGNILERFSAQQFPDLHSELNLSSLELGDSALYFCASSVDDPGGEDTEAFFGQGTRLTVV.

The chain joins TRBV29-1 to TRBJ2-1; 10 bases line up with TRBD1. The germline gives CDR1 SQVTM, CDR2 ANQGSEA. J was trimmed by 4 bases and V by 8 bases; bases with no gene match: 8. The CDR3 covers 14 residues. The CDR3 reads CSLGDRGRYNEQFF. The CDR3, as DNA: TGCAGCTTGGGGGACAGGGGACGGTACAATGAGCAGTTCTTC.

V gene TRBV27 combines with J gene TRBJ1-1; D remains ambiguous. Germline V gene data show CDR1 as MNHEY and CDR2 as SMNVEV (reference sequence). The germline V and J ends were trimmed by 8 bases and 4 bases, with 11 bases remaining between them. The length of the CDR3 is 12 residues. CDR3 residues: CASGRHRTEAFF. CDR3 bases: TGTGCCAGCGGAAGACACCGCACTGAAGCTTTCTTT.

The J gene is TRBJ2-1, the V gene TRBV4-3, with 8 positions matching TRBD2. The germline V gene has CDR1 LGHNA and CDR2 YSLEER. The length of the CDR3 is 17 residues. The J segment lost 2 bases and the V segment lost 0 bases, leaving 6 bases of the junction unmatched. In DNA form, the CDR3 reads TGCGCCAGCAGCCAAGAGCCGGGACTAGAGGCCTACAATGAGCAGTTCTTC. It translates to CASSQEPGLEAYNEQFF.

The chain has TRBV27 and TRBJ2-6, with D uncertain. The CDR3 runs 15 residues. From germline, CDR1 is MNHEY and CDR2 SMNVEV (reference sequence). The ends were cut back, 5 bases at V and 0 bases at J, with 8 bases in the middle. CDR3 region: CASSPTSSGANVLTF. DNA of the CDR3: TGTGCCAGCAGTCCCACGAGCTCTGGGGCCAACGTCCTGACTTTC.

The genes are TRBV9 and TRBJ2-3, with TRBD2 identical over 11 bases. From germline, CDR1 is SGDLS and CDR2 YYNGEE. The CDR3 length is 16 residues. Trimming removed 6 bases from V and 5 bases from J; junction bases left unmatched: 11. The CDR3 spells CASTRYGSGRGDTQYF. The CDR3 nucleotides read TGTGCCAGCACCCGTTATGGTAGCGGGAGGGGAGATACGCAGTATTTT.

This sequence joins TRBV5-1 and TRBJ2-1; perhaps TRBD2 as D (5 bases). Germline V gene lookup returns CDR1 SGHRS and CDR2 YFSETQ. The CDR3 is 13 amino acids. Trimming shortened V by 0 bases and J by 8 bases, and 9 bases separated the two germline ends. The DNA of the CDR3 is TGCGCCAGCAGCTTGGCCGGGCGGGATGAGCAGTTCTTC. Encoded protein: CASSLAGRDEQFF.

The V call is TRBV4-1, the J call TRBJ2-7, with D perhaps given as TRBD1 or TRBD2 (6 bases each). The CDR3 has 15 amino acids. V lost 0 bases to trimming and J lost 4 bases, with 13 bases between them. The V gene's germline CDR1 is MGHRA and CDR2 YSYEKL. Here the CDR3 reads CASSQDRGARYEQYF. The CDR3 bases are TGCGCCAGCAGCCAAGATAGGGGGGCGCGTTACGAGCAGTACTTC.

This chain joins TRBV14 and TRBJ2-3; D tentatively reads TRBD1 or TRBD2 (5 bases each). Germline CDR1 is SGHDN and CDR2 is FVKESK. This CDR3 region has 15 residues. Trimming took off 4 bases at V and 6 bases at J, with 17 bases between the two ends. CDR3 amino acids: CASSPRDPGTDTQYF. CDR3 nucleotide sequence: TGTGCCAGCAGCCCGAGGGACCCAGGGACGGATACGCAGTATTTT.

The CDR3 nucleotides read TGTGCCAGCAGCGTAGGGCAGGCGGACGGCTACGAGCAGTACTTC. Amino acids: CASSVGQADGYEQYF. The chain joins TRBV9 to TRBJ2-7; D unclear. The CDR3 contains 15 residues. Trimming stripped 0 bases from V and 3 bases from J, with 13 bases between. Germline loops: CDR1 SGDLS, CDR2 YYNGEE. The full variable domain, rest sourced from reference TRBV9 and TRBJ2-7, is DSGVTQTPKHLITATGQRVTLRCSPRSGDLSVYWYQQSLDQGLQFLIQYYNGEERAKGNILERFSAQQFPDLHSELNLSSLELGDSALYFCASSVGQADGYEQYFGPGTRLTVT.

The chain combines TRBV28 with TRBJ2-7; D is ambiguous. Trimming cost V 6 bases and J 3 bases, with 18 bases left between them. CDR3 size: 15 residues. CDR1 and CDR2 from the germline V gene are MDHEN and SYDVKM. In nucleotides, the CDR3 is TGTGCCAGCAGCTACGTGGCGAGCGAGGACTACGAGCAGTACTTC. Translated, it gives CASSYVASEDYEQYF.

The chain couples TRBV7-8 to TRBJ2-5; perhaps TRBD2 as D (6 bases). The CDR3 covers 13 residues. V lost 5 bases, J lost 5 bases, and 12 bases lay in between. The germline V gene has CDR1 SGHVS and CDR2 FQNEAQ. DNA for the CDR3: TGTGCCAGCAGCCTGGGGACTTCGGAGACCCAGTACTTC. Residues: CASSLGTSETQYF.

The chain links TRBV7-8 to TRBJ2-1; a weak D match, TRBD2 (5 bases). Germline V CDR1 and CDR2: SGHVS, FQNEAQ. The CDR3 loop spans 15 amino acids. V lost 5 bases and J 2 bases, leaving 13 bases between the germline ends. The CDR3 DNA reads TGTGCCAGCAGCCCCGGACTCAATACCTACAATGAGCAGTTCTTC. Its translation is CASSPGLNTYNEQFF.

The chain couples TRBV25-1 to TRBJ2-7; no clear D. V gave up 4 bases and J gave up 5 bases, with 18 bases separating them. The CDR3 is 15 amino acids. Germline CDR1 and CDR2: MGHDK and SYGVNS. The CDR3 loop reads CASSGKTAIINEQYF. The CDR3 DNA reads TGTGCCAGCAGTGGAAAGACTGCTATAATCAACGAGCAGTACTTC.

The CDR3 region has the DNA TGTGCCAGCAGCCCTACCTCAACTACCTGGGATACGCAGTATTTT. Encoded protein: CASSPTSTTWDTQYF. V is TRBV9 and J is TRBJ2-3, with D unclear. The CDR3 has 15 residues. The germline V gene has CDR1 SGDLS and CDR2 YYNGEE. The ends were cut back, 4 bases at V and 6 bases at J, with 18 bases in the middle. Together with reference TRBV9 and TRBJ2-3, the CDR3 gives the full variable domain: DSGVTQTPKHLITATGQRVTLRCSPRSGDLSVYWYQQSLDQGLQFLIQYYNGEERAKGNILERFSAQQFPDLHSELNLSSLELGDSALYFCASSPTSTTWDTQYFGPGTRLTVL.

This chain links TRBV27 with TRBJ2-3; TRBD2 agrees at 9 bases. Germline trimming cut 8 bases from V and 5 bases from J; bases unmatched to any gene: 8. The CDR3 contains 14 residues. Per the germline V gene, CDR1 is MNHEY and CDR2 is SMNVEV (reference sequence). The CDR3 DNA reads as TGTGCCAGCTCAATTTCGACTAGCGGAGATACGCAGTATTTT. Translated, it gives CASSISTSGDTQYF.

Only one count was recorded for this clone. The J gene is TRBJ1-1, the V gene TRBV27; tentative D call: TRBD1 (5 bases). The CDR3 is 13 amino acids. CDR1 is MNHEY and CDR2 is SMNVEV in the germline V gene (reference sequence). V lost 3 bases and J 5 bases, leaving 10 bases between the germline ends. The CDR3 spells CASSFGAWTEAFF. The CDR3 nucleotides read TGTGCCAGCAGTTTCGGGGCTTGGACTGAAGCTTTCTTT.

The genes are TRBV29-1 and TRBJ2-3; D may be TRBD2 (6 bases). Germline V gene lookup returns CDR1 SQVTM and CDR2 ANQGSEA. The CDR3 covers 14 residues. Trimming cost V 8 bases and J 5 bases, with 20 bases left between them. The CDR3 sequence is CSSRAGGRKDTQYF. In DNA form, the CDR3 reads TGCAGCTCCAGGGCCGGTGGGAGGAAAGATACGCAGTATTTT.

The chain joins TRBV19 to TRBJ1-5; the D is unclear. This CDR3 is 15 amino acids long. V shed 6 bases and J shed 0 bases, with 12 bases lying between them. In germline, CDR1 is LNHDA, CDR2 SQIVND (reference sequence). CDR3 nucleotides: TGTGCCAGTAGCTACCCAAAGGATAGCAATCAGCCCCAGCATTTT. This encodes CASSYPKDSNQPQHF.

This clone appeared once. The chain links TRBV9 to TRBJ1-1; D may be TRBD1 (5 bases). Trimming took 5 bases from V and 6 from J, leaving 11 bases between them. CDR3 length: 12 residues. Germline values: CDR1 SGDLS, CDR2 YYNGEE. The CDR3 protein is CASRRGASEAFF. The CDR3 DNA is TGTGCCAGCAGACGAGGGGCCTCTGAAGCTTTCTTT. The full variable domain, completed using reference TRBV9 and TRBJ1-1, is DSGVTQTPKHLITATGQRVTLRCSPRSGDLSVYWYQQSLDQGLQFLIQYYNGEERAKGNILERFSAQQFPDLHSELNLSSLELGDSALYFCASRRGASEAFFGQGTRLTVV.